This T cell receptor (beta chain) was obtained from a study of response to subunit inactivated influenza vaccine. CDR1 is SEHNR and CDR2 is FQNEAQ in the germline V gene (reference sequence). Trimming took off 10 bases at V and 0 bases at J, with 22 bases between the two ends. The CDR3 runs 17 residues. Study-wide points: A suggestion made by the authors is that each seasonal influenza vaccination recruits few new T cells.

This clonotype was counted only a few times. The antigen is unknown. MiXCR, applied by TCRdb to the RT-PCR reads, yields one record per CDR3 protein. The table records about 520,000 distinct CDR3 sequences, less than 7.5% of them present only once. The sample consisted of PBMCs from blood, taken less than 30 months after vaccination. This receptor was identified in a man between 50 and 75 years old who received an inactivated influenza vaccine. The chain has TRBV7-9 and TRBJ1-3; D not resolved. The CDR3 DNA reads as TGTGCCACGCCCGGTCCGCTGGACCGCCACTCTGGAAACACCATATATTTT. Protein sequence: CATPGPLDRHSGNTIYF.